Presented here are 25 T cell receptor beta chains from one specimen sequenced in a study of CD8 T cells in ankylosing spondylitis. Whole-study results and caveats: What appeared characteristic of ankylosing spondylitis blood was a TCR beta motif of under 10 highly homologous variants.

These receptors have no identified antigens. Via MiXCR, TCRdb re-called the 5' RACE reads, giving one row per CDR3 protein. This table has around 140,000 distinct CDR3 sequences, 17% appearing once. The source material was blood, either unsorted or a sorted T cell fraction (not recorded which). These receptors originate from a male donor with ankylosing spondylitis.

This clonotype was recorded many times. This chain connects TRBV5-1 to TRBJ2-7; 7 positions agree with TRBD2. The germline CDR1 and CDR2 sequences are SGHRS and YFSETQ. V lost 3 bases, J lost 2 bases, and 5 bases stayed unmatched. The CDR3 sequence is 14 residues long. The CDR3 protein is CASSSSGLAYEQYF. The CDR3 nucleotides are TGCGCCAGCAGCTCCTCAGGACTAGCCTACGAGCAGTACTTC.

The J gene is TRBJ1-5, the V gene TRBV7-9, with TRBD1 matching 8 bases. The germline V gene encodes CDR1 SEHNR and CDR2 FQNEAQ (reference sequence). The CDR3 is made up of 15 amino acids. V lost 5 bases and J lost 6; bases outside the gene matches: 9. CDR3 in amino acids: CASSRETGVSQPQHF. The CDR3 coding sequence is TGTGCCAGCAGCCGGGAGACAGGGGTGAGTCAGCCCCAGCATTTT.

This clonotype was observed a few times. As DNA, the CDR3 is TGCGCCAGCAGCTGGCAGACCCCCTACGAGCAGTACTTC. It yields the protein CASSWQTPYEQYF. The chain is built from TRBV5-1 and TRBJ2-7; the D is unclear. V lost 3 bases to trimming and J lost 2 bases, with 9 bases between them. The CDR3 has 13 amino acids. Germline lookup yields CDR1 SGHRS and CDR2 YFSETQ.

V gene TRBV11-1 combines with J gene TRBJ2-1; 10 nucleotides align to TRBD2. CDR3 length: 18 residues. Germline loops: CDR1 SGHAT, CDR2 FQDESV (reference sequence). V trimming: 5 bases; J trimming: 4 bases; junction bases outside the gene matches: 14. The CDR3 sequence: CASSRPRVGLAEYNEQFF. CDR3 DNA: TGTGCCAGCAGCCGGCCGCGGGTAGGACTAGCGGAATACAATGAGCAGTTCTTC.

The V and J genes are TRBV20-1 and TRBJ1-1; D is possibly TRBD1 (5 bases). CDR1 is DFQATT, CDR2 SNEGSKA, per germline (reference sequence). The CDR3 loop spans 12 amino acids. V was trimmed by 4 bases and J by 4 bases, leaving 10 bases between them. The DNA for the CDR3 is TGCAGTGCTACTCGACAGTCCACTGAAGCTTTCTTT. It codes for CSATRQSTEAFF.

The chain employs TRBV27 and TRBJ2-7; no firm D call. Germline CDR1 reads MNHEY; CDR2 reads SMNVEV (reference sequence). The length of the CDR3 is 14 residues. Trimming shortened V by 2 bases and J by 7 bases, and 15 bases separated the two germline ends. The CDR3 coding sequence is TGTGCCAGCAGTTTACGGAGTGGGTTGGGGGAGCAGTACTTC. The encoded protein is CASSLRSGLGEQYF.

This chain links TRBV20-1 with TRBJ1-2; TRBD1 is a possible D gene (5 bases). This CDR3 is built from 12 residues. In germline, CDR1 is DFQATT, CDR2 SNEGSKA (reference sequence). V shed 2 bases and J shed 5 bases, with 9 bases lying between them. In DNA, the CDR3 is TGCAGTGCTAGAACGGGGGAGTATGGCTACACCTTC. Protein sequence: CSARTGEYGYTF.

This clonotype appeared a few times. V usage is TRBV2 and J usage is TRBJ1-1, with 7 bases fitting TRBD1. V was pared by 6 bases and J by 3 bases, with 4 bases of the junction left unmatched. The CDR3 consists of 13 residues. Germline lookup yields CDR1 SNHLY and CDR2 FYNNEI. The DNA of the CDR3 is TGTGCCAGCAGAGACAGGGCGGACACTGAAGCTTTCTTT. Amino acid sequence: CASRDRADTEAFF. Full variable domain (outside the CDR3, taken from reference TRBV2 and TRBJ1-1): EPEVTQTPSHQVTQMGQEVILRCVPISNHLYFYWYRQILGQKVEFLVSFYNNEISEKSEIFDDQFSVERPDGSNFTLKIRSTKLEDSAMYFCASRDRADTEAFFGQGTRLTVV.

The chain carries TRBV29-1 and TRBJ2-2; 9 bases agree with TRBD1. V shed 5 bases, J shed 7 bases, and the junction held 2 bases outside the gene matches. Germline assignment: CDR1 SQVTM and CDR2 ANQGSEA. This CDR3 comprises 12 residues. CDR3 sequence: CSVRTGDGELFF. The DNA of the CDR3 is TGCAGCGTTCGGACAGGGGACGGGGAGCTGTTTTTT.

This clonotype was counted between two and nine times. This chain uses TRBV29-1 with TRBJ1-3; D ambiguous. V lost 4 bases, J lost 1 base, and 2 bases lay in between. The CDR3 runs to 11 residues. The germline CDR1 and CDR2 sequences are SQVTM and ANQGSEA. The CDR3 sequence is CSVVSGNTIYF. CDR3 bases: TGCAGCGTTGTTTCTGGAAACACCATATATTTT.

This chain connects TRBV28 to TRBJ1-5; perhaps TRBD1 as D (5 bases). The V end lost 5 bases, the J end lost 5 bases, and 13 bases lay between the germline ends. CDR3 length equals 14 residues. Germline values: CDR1 MDHEN, CDR2 SYDVKM. CDR3 in DNA: TGTGCCAGCAGTGGAGGGGTCCCTTATCAGCCCCAGCATTTT. This gives the protein CASSGGVPYQPQHF.

This sequence joins TRBV9 and TRBJ1-1, with D maybe TRBD1 (5 bases). The CDR3 spans 15 residues. From germline, CDR1 is SGDLS and CDR2 YYNGEE. The V and J ends lost 0 bases and 5 bases respectively, with 14 bases between them. For the CDR3, the DNA is TGTGCCAGCAGCGTAGATCAGGGTCGAGATACTGAAGCTTTCTTT. This sequence encodes CASSVDQGRDTEAFF.

In this sample, this clonotype turned up a few times. The V gene is TRBV5-1, the J gene TRBJ2-1; the match to TRBD2 covers 12 bases. The germline V gene encodes CDR1 SGHRS and CDR2 YFSETQ. V lost 2 bases to trimming and J lost 6 bases; unmatched junction nucleotides: 6. CDR3 size: 16 residues. CDR3 residues: CASSFTGTSGPNEQFF. CDR3 sequence (DNA): TGCGCCAGCAGCTTTACCGGGACTAGCGGGCCCAATGAGCAGTTCTTC.

This clonotype was seen a handful of times. The chain is built from TRBV12-3 or TRBV12-4 and TRBJ1-1; D is unresolved. V was trimmed by 11 bases and J by 5 bases, leaving 12 bases between them. The CDR3 length is 11 residues. CDR3 coding DNA: TGTGCCGGAGGGTTCGGGACTGAAGCTTTCTTT. Amino acid sequence: CAGGFGTEAFF.

V usage is TRBV28 and J usage is TRBJ2-7; TRBD2 matches at 16 bases. The CDR3 loop spans 17 amino acids. Losses at the gene ends were 3 bases for V and 2 bases for J; bases not matched to a gene: 4. Germline lookup yields CDR1 MDHEN and CDR2 SYDVKM. Here the CDR3 DNA reads TGTGCCAGCAGTTTCCTCGGGACTAGCGGGAGGGCCTACGAGCAGTACTTC. It codes for CASSFLGTSGRAYEQYF.

This clonotype appeared a few times. This rearrangement joins TRBV6-1 to TRBJ2-1, with no clear D. Trimming took 10 bases from V and 4 from J, leaving 20 bases between them. The CDR3 has 15 amino acids. Germline V gives CDR1 MNHNS, CDR2 SASEGT. CDR3 loop: CATLTTPFTYNEQFF. In DNA form, the CDR3 reads TGTGCCACCCTAACCACCCCCTTTACTTACAATGAGCAGTTCTTC.

This clonotype was counted only a few times. The rearrangement joins TRBV28 to TRBJ2-3; 9 bases agree with TRBD1. This CDR3 comprises 16 residues. Germline V lookup: CDR1 MDHEN, CDR2 SYDVKM. Trimming at V came to 5 bases and at J to 7 bases, leaving 13 bases not matched to a gene. CDR3 nucleotides: TGTGCCAGCAGTGCCTCCGGGACAGGGTACCTGTATACGCAGTATTTT. Translating it yields CASSASGTGYLYTQYF. The full variable domain, completed using reference TRBV28 and TRBJ2-3, is DVKVTQSSRYLVKRTGEKVFLECVQDMDHENMFWYRQDPGLGLRLIYFSYDVKMKEKGDIPEGYSVSREKKERFSLILESASTNQTSMYLCASSASGTGYLYTQYFGPGTRLTVL.

The chain is built from TRBV11-2 and TRBJ2-7, with TRBD2 matching 7 bases. The junction had 11 bases not matched to a gene; V was cut back by 10 bases and J by 5 bases. The CDR3 spans 13 residues. Per germline, CDR1 SGHAT and CDR2 FQNNGV. DNA for the CDR3: TGTGCCACTCGGGGCGGGAGTGATAACGAGCAGTACTTC. Residues: CATRGGSDNEQYF.

The chain is built from TRBV15 and TRBJ2-7; D is unresolved. The ends were cut back, 3 bases at V and 7 bases at J, with 7 bases in the middle. Germline CDR1 and CDR2: LNHNV and YYDKDF (reference sequence). The CDR3 spans 11 residues. The DNA of the CDR3 is TGTGCCACCAGCAGGGATGGGGAGCAGTACTTC. Translated: CATSRDGEQYF. The full variable domain, with the rest looked up from reference TRBV15 and TRBJ2-7, is DAMVIQNPRYQVTQFGKPVTLSCSQTLNHNVMYWYQQKSSQAPKLLFHYYDKDFNNEADTPDNFQSRRPNTSFCFLDIRSPGLGDTAMYLCATSRDGEQYFGPGTRLTVT.

This clonotype came up a few times. The V gene is TRBV28, the J gene TRBJ2-7, with TRBD2 as a possible D gene (7 bases). The CDR3 totals 22 residues. Germline lookup yields CDR1 MDHEN and CDR2 SYDVKM. Trimming shortened V by 2 bases and J by 4 bases, and 36 bases separated the two germline ends. Here the CDR3 reads CASSLPKVGADGSSGGIYEQYF. In DNA form, the CDR3 reads TGTGCCAGCAGTTTACCCAAGGTGGGGGCGGACGGATCTAGCGGAGGGATATACGAGCAGTACTTC.

The chain employs TRBV11-2 and TRBJ2-3, with 13 bases matching TRBD2. CDR1 and CDR2 from the germline V gene are SGHAT and FQNNGV. J was trimmed by 5 bases and V by 5 bases; bases with no gene match: 13. The CDR3 has 18 amino acids. CDR3: CASSLFSTSGRALDTQYF. The CDR3 DNA follows: TGTGCCAGCAGCCTATTTAGCACTAGCGGGAGGGCCTTAGATACGCAGTATTTT.

The rearrangement joins TRBV3-1 to TRBJ1-4; unclear D gene. The length of the CDR3 is 15 residues. Between the trimmed V and J ends, which lost 4 bases and 8 bases, there was a span of 17 bases. Germline CDR1 reads LGHDT; CDR2 reads YNNKEL (reference sequence). This chain's CDR3 is CASSPWQTVTEKLFF. The CDR3 nucleotides read TGTGCCAGCAGCCCCTGGCAGACGGTGACCGAAAAACTGTTTTTT. The full variable domain, completed using reference TRBV3-1 and TRBJ1-4, is DTAVSQTPKYLVTQMGNDKSIKCEQNLGHDTMYWYKQDSKKFLKIMFSYNNKELIINETVPNRFSPKSPDKAHLNLHINSLELGDSAVYFCASSPWQTVTEKLFFGSGTQLSVL.

This sequence joins TRBV9 and TRBJ2-7, with 10 bases identical to TRBD1. After removal of 0 bases from V and 3 bases from J, the junction contained 3 bases not matched to a gene. The CDR3 sequence is 15 residues long. CDR1 and CDR2 from the germline V gene are SGDLS and YYNGEE. The chain's CDR3 is CASSVGGDRGYEQYF. The DNA of the CDR3 is TGTGCCAGCAGCGTAGGAGGGGACAGGGGCTACGAGCAGTACTTC.

This clonotype was picked up a small number of times. V usage is TRBV7-8 and J usage is TRBJ2-3; 7 bases are shared with TRBD2. Per the germline V gene, CDR1 is SGHVS and CDR2 is FQNEAQ. The CDR3 is 15 amino acids. After removal of 2 bases from V and 3 bases from J, the junction contained 5 bases not matched to a gene. CDR3 loop: CASSLLAGVTDTQYF. The CDR3 DNA reads TGTGCCAGCAGCTTATTGGCGGGAGTTACAGATACGCAGTATTTT. The whole variable domain, filled in from reference TRBV7-8 and TRBJ2-3, reads GAGVSQSPRYKVAKRGQDVALRCDPISGHVSLFWYQQALGQGPEFLTYFQNEAQLDKSGLPSDRFFAERPEGSVSTLKIQRTQQEDSAVYLCASSLLAGVTDTQYFGPGTRLTVL.

The chain combines TRBV4-1 with TRBJ1-2, with D possibly being TRBD1 (5 bases). V lost 3 bases and J 0 bases, leaving 17 bases between the germline ends. This CDR3 is 17 amino acids long. Germline V CDR1 and CDR2: MGHRA, YSYEKL. CDR3 DNA sequence: TGCGCCAGCAGCCAGGGAACTGGGACGGCTGCTAACTATGGCTACACCTTC. Protein sequence: CASSQGTGTAANYGYTF.